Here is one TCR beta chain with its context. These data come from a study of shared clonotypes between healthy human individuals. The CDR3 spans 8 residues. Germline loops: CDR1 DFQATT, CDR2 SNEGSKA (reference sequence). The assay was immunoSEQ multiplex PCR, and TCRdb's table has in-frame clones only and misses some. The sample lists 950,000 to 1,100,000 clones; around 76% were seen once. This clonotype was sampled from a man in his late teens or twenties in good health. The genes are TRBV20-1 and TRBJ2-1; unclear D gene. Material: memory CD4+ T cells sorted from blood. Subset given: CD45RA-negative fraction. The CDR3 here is CSPNEQFF. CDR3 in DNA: TGCAGCCCCAATGAGCAGTTCTTC.